One and the same sample provided the 10 T cell receptor beta chains below, sequenced in a study of blood T cell repertoires in COVID-19. The table came from immunoSEQ multiplex PCR; TCRdb's copy has only in-frame clones and leaves some out. The sample holds just over 90,000 clones, 90% seen once. The sequenced sample was peripheral blood. Receptors originate from a human donor with active COVID-19. The donor label of this sample is uncertain.

A single count supports this clone. The rearrangement links TRBV9 to TRBJ2-3; 11 bases fit TRBD2. Trimming took 6 bases from V and 6 from J; bases not matched to a gene: 12. The CDR3 is made up of 16 amino acids. Germline V gene lookup returns CDR1 SGDLS and CDR2 YYNGEE. DNA of the CDR3: TGTGCCAGCACCCTACTTAGCGGGGGGGGCGGGGATACGCAGTATTTT. As protein: CASTLLSGGGGDTQYF. The complete variable domain, with remaining parts taken from reference TRBV9 and TRBJ2-3, reads DSGVTQTPKHLITATGQRVTLRCSPRSGDLSVYWYQQSLDQGLQFLIQYYNGEERAKGNILERFSAQQFPDLHSELNLSSLELGDSALYFCASTLLSGGGGDTQYFGPGTRLTVL.

The rearrangement links TRBV10-2 to TRBJ2-5, with D maybe TRBD2 (7 bases). This CDR3 is built from 21 residues. The V gene's germline CDR1 is WSHSY and CDR2 SAAADI. The germline V and J ends were trimmed by 3 bases and 0 bases, with 29 bases remaining between them. The CDR3 nucleotides read TGCGCCAGCAGTGATAGGGCGGGGGCCCGGGGCGGAACCCAGTACCAAGAGACCCAGTACTTC. This encodes CASSDRAGARGGTQYQETQYF.

This clone was detected only once. The J gene is TRBJ1-1, the V gene TRBV10-3, with D maybe TRBD1 (5 bases). V dropped 0 bases and J dropped 4 bases, with 12 bases sitting between them. CDR3 length equals 15 residues. Germline values: CDR1 ENHRY, CDR2 SYGVKD. CDR3 sequence (DNA): TGTGCCATCAGTGAGTCGTCAGGGCCCGGCACTGAAGCTTTCTTT. Translated: CAISESSGPGTEAFF.

This clone was found a few times. This sequence joins TRBV11-3 and TRBJ1-6; possibly TRBD1 for D (6 bases). Germline assignment: CDR1 SGHNT and CDR2 YENEEA. The CDR3 is 15 residues long. Between the trimmed V and J ends, which lost 1 base and 5 bases, there was a span of 9 bases. CDR3 residues: CASSLGNRDNSPLHF. The CDR3 coding sequence is TGTGCCAGCAGCTTAGGAAACAGGGATAATTCACCCCTCCACTTT.

This rearrangement joins TRBV5-1 to TRBJ1-4; D call uncertain. V was clipped by 0 bases and J by 0 bases, with 6 bases between them. Germline values: CDR1 SGHRS, CDR2 YFSETQ. The CDR3 has 15 amino acids. CDR3 loop: CASSLVGATNEKLFF. The DNA for the CDR3 is TGCGCCAGCAGCTTGGTGGGCGCAACTAATGAAAAACTGTTTTTT.

The rearrangement uses TRBV3-1 (or the pseudogene TRBV3-2) and TRBJ2-7; 9 bases align to TRBD2. This CDR3 has 17 residues. The V gene's germline CDR1 is LGHDT and CDR2 YNNKEL (reference sequence). V lost 0 bases and J lost 12; bases outside the gene matches: 18. CDR3 sequence (DNA): TGTGCCAGCAGCCAAGAAAAAATCAGCGGGGGGACTCCTCGGAGGTACTTC. This gives the protein CASSQEKISGGTPRRYF.

CDR3 sequence reads: CASSYTSRGAGNTIYF. DNA for the CDR3: TGTGCCAGCAGTTACACCTCCAGAGGAGCCGGAAACACCATATATTTT. The chain employs TRBV6-2 or TRBV6-3 and TRBJ1-3; D not certain. Germline assignment: CDR1 MNHEY and CDR2 SVGEGT. The V end was cut by 2 bases, the J end by 4 bases, with 15 bases between. The CDR3 length is 16 residues.

The V and J genes are TRBV4-3 and TRBJ2-1, with 11 bases lining up with TRBD2. Germline trimming cut 5 bases from V and 2 bases from J; bases unmatched to any gene: 5. The CDR3 runs 16 residues. Germline values: CDR1 LGHNA, CDR2 YSLEER. CDR3: CASSAELAGAYNEQFF. The CDR3 region has the DNA TGCGCCAGCAGCGCTGAACTAGCGGGGGCCTACAATGAGCAGTTCTTC.

This sequence joins TRBV30 and TRBJ1-2; TRBD1 might be the D (6 bases). The germline CDR1 and CDR2 sequences are GTSNPN and SVGIG (reference sequence). The V end lost 5 bases, the J end lost 0 bases, and 13 bases lay between the germline ends. The CDR3 is 14 amino acids. CDR3 bases: TGTGCCTGGGACCCGGGACAAACTAACTATGGCTACACCTTC. Its translation: CAWDPGQTNYGYTF.

This clone was observed a single time. The chain recombines TRBV10-3 with TRBJ2-3; D is ambiguous. Germline CDR1 is ENHRY and CDR2 is SYGVKD. The length of the CDR3 is 15 residues. V was pared by 6 bases and J by 0 bases, with 13 bases between. Written as DNA, the CDR3 is TGTGCCATCAGGGGCGACATGTTTAGCACAGATACGCAGTATTTT. Its translation: CAIRGDMFSTDTQYF.